The 20 T cell receptor beta chains presented below share a single source sample, sequenced in a study of a mutant IDH1 vaccine in newly diagnosed glioma. Clones were sequenced by immunoSEQ multiplex PCR, and TCRdb holds only the in-frame ones, with some missing. The sample lists 35,000 or so clones, about 80% occurring once. The antigens for these receptors are not known. Time point specified: week 5, during vaccination. Doses comprised 300 ug of mutant IDH1 20-mer peptide each, plus topical imiquimod. The sequenced sample was PBMCs, obtained from a glioma patient whose treatment included an IDH1 peptide vaccine. The origin of the receptors is a young man with glioma.

The chain combines TRBV7-6 with TRBJ1-1; 9 bases align to TRBD1. J gave up 1 base and V 3 bases, and 3 bases lay outside the gene matches. This CDR3 is 15 amino acids long. CDR1 SGHVS and CDR2 FNYEAQ come from the germline V gene. The chain's CDR3 is CASSLGQGGNTEAFF. The CDR3 DNA reads TGTGCCAGCAGCTTGGGACAGGGAGGGAACACTGAAGCTTTCTTT.

This chain links TRBV27 with TRBJ2-7, with D maybe TRBD1 (5 bases). CDR3 length: 14 amino acids. V lost 5 bases and J lost 0, with 11 bases in between. The germline V gene encodes CDR1 MNHEY and CDR2 SMNVEV (reference sequence). CDR3 loop: CASSRATDSYEQYF. CDR3 nucleotides: TGTGCCAGCAGTCGGGCGACAGACTCCTACGAGCAGTACTTC.

V usage is TRBV4-3 and J usage is TRBJ2-5; D not resolved. V lost 2 bases and J lost 8, with 15 bases in between. CDR1 is LGHNA and CDR2 is YSLEER in the germline V gene. CDR3 length: 14 residues. The CDR3 spells CASSQKLAEGTQYF. The CDR3 DNA sequence: TGCGCCAGCAGCCAAAAGCTGGCCGAAGGTACCCAGTACTTC.

The chain has TRBV27 and TRBJ2-5; the D gene is possibly TRBD2 (5 bases). The germline V gene encodes CDR1 MNHEY and CDR2 SMNVEV (reference sequence). The CDR3 consists of 14 residues. With 2 bases removed from V and 0 bases from J, the gap between germline ends came to 7 bases. The CDR3 loop reads CASSLTGNQETQYF. The CDR3 DNA follows: TGTGCCAGCAGTTTAACCGGGAACCAAGAGACCCAGTACTTC.

The chain is built from TRBV6-1 and TRBJ1-1; D gene ambiguous. CDR3 length: 15 residues. CDR1 is MNHNS, CDR2 SASEGT, per germline. The V end lost 2 bases, the J end lost 8 bases, and 18 bases lay between the germline ends. CDR3 region: CASSEPRPAYWEAFF. The CDR3, as DNA: TGTGCCAGCAGTGAACCACGTCCAGCCTACTGGGAAGCTTTCTTT.

The V gene is TRBV4-1, the J gene TRBJ2-1, with 7 bases identical to TRBD2. CDR1 and CDR2 (germline): MGHRA, YSYEKL. The V and J ends lost 5 bases and 4 bases, in that order; junction bases with no gene match: 11. The CDR3 has 16 amino acids. This CDR3 reads CASSKSRAGAYNEQFF. CDR3 nucleotides: TGCGCCAGCAGCAAGTCTCGGGCGGGAGCATACAATGAGCAGTTCTTC.

The V gene is TRBV2, the J gene TRBJ2-1; unclear D gene. The CDR3 length is 12 residues. V was trimmed by 5 bases and J by 9 bases, leaving 11 bases between them. Germline V gene sequence: CDR1 SNHLY, CDR2 FYNNEI. This chain's CDR3 is CASSIYDIEQFF. CDR3 DNA: TGTGCCAGCAGTATTTACGATATTGAGCAGTTCTTC.

The rearrangement joins TRBV7-9 to TRBJ1-2, with D possibly TRBD1 on 5 matching bases. V was shortened by 5 bases and J by 6 bases, with 7 bases between the two germline ends. Germline CDR1 and CDR2: SEHNR and FQNEAQ (reference sequence). CDR3 length: 11 residues. CDR3 nucleotide sequence: TGTGCCAGCAGCAGGGACCATGGCTACACCTTC. This encodes CASSRDHGYTF.

The chain combines TRBV6-5 with TRBJ2-5; tentative D call: TRBD2 (5 bases). V was pared by 3 bases and J by 3 bases, with 14 bases between. There are 15 residues in the CDR3. Germline values: CDR1 MNHEY, CDR2 SVGAGI. The CDR3 nucleotides are TGTGCCAGCAGTTATGGCGGGTGGGAAAAAGAGACCCAGTACTTC. It translates to CASSYGGWEKETQYF.

This clone was detected only once. The chain links TRBV4-3 to TRBJ1-6; 7 bases match TRBD1. The junction had 3 bases not matched to a gene; V was cut back by 0 bases and J by 10 bases. The germline V gene has CDR1 LGHNA and CDR2 YSLEER. The CDR3 consists of 14 residues. The CDR3 sequence: CASSQEGGRSPLHF. CDR3 coding DNA: TGCGCCAGCAGCCAAGAAGGGGGCCGGTCACCCCTCCACTTT.

J is TRBJ2-7 and V is TRBV5-4, with a tentative D call TRBD2 (6 bases). The CDR3 is made up of 13 amino acids. In germline, CDR1 is SGHNT, CDR2 YYREEE (reference sequence). V was cut by 2 bases and J by 6 bases, with 12 bases left in between. This CDR3 reads CASSFGGDREQYF. The CDR3 nucleotides read TGTGCCAGCAGCTTTGGAGGGGATCGCGAGCAGTACTTC.

There are a few counts of this clone. The chain couples TRBV5-4 to TRBJ1-2, with 7 nucleotides matching TRBD1. Per the germline V gene, CDR1 is SGHNT and CDR2 is YYREEE (reference sequence). The CDR3 is made up of 16 amino acids. After removal of 4 bases from V and 4 bases from J, the junction contained 13 bases not matched to a gene. This CDR3 reads CASSPSSTGLLYGYTF. The CDR3 DNA reads TGTGCCAGCAGCCCCAGTTCGACAGGGTTACTCTATGGCTACACCTTC. The full variable domain, completed using reference TRBV5-4 and TRBJ1-2, is ETGVTQSPTHLIKTRGQQVTLRCSSQSGHNTVSWYQQALGQGPQFIFQYYREEENGRGNFPPRFSGLQFPNYSSELNVNALELDDSALYLCASSPSSTGLLYGYTFGSGTRLTVV.

In DNA, the CDR3 is TGCGCCAGCAGTCACGATCGAGGCGTGTCCGGGGAGCTGTTTTTT. Its translation is CASSHDRGVSGELFF. The V and J genes are TRBV5-1 and TRBJ2-2; no clear D gene. V lost 5 bases and J 6 bases, leaving 17 bases between the germline ends. The CDR3 runs 15 residues. Germline CDR1 SGHRS, CDR2 YFSETQ.

This chain's CDR3 is CASRIDSYEQYF. The CDR3 DNA is TGTGCCAGCAGGATCGATTCCTACGAGCAGTACTTC. The chain couples TRBV2 to TRBJ2-7; D uncertain. Trimming left V 6 bases short and J 1 base short, with 7 bases between. In germline, CDR1 is SNHLY, CDR2 FYNNEI. The CDR3 length is 12 residues.

The chain links TRBV7-2 to TRBJ2-3; 10 bases match TRBD2. Germline V gene data show CDR1 as SGHTA and CDR2 as FQGNSA. This CDR3 spans 15 amino acids. The V and J ends lost 2 bases and 5 bases, in that order; junction bases with no gene match: 4. The CDR3: CASSLSGGAVDTQYF. The CDR3 DNA reads as TGTGCCAGCAGCTTAAGCGGGGGGGCCGTAGATACGCAGTATTTT.

The chain links TRBV25-1 to TRBJ1-5; tentative D call: TRBD1 (6 bases). Trimming pared 2 bases from V and 5 bases from J, leaving 10 bases between. The germline V gene has CDR1 MGHDK and CDR2 SYGVNS. This CDR3 is built from 14 residues. The CDR3 sequence: CASSEQGRYQPQHF. DNA for the CDR3: TGTGCCAGCAGTGAACAGGGGAGGTATCAGCCCCAGCATTTT.

A single count supports this clone. V and J are TRBV5-1 and TRBJ2-3; 7 positions agree with TRBD2. The CDR3 loop spans 16 amino acids. J gave up 3 bases and V 5 bases, and 12 bases lay outside the gene matches. Germline CDR1 SGHRS, CDR2 YFSETQ. CDR3 protein: CASREAPRGVTDTQYF. CDR3 DNA: TGCGCCAGCAGGGAAGCCCCCCGGGGGGTTACAGATACGCAGTATTTT.

The rearrangement links TRBV19 to TRBJ2-1; 7 nucleotides line up with TRBD1. This CDR3 region has 13 residues. Unmatched junction bases numbered 4, after V lost 3 bases and J lost 8 bases. CDR1 LNHDA and CDR2 SQIVND come from the germline V gene (reference sequence). The DNA for the CDR3 is TGTGCCAGTAGTATTAGTCAGGGGGATGAGCAGTTCTTC. The encoded protein is CASSISQGDEQFF.

The count of this clone is one. This chain links TRBV7-8 with TRBJ1-2, with unresolved D. CDR3 length: 16 amino acids. The V end lost 2 bases, the J end lost 6 bases, and 19 bases lay between the germline ends. Germline V lookup: CDR1 SGHVS, CDR2 FQNEAQ. CDR3 DNA: TGTGCCAGCAGCTTACGGATAAGTAAAAGAGGACATGGCTACACCTTC. It codes for CASSLRISKRGHGYTF.

V gene TRBV18 combines with J gene TRBJ1-2, with TRBD1 as a possible D gene (6 bases). Germline V CDR1 and CDR2: KGHSH, LQKENI. CDR3 size: 16 residues. The V end was cut by 0 bases, the J end by 8 bases, with 19 bases between. The CDR3 DNA reads TGTGCCAGCTCACCACCGTTTCCCCAGGGGTATGGGGGCTACACCTTC. Its translation is CASSPPFPQGYGGYTF. The full variable domain, with the rest looked up from reference TRBV18 and TRBJ1-2, is NAGVMQNPRHLVRRRGQEARLRCSPMKGHSHVYWYRQLPEEGLKFMVYLQKENIIDESGMPKERFSAEFPKEGPSILRIQQVVRGDSAAYFCASSPPFPQGYGGYTFGSGTRLTVV.